The present TCR beta chain was sequenced within a study of T cells after yellow fever vaccination. Study results and caveats: The study re-detected most primary-vaccination clones after the booster (roughly 95% CD4, 85% to 90% CD8).

This clonotype was seen a few times. The antigen remains unidentified. The V end was cut by 0 bases, the J end by 4 bases, with 9 bases between. From germline, CDR1 is GTSNPN and CDR2 SVGIG (reference sequence). This CDR3 is built from 13 residues. Template-switching 5'RACE yielded the TCR cDNA; a universal primer site and UMIs were added in the process. TCRdb reprocessed the 5' RACE reads via MiXCR and lists one record per CDR3 protein. The top ten hold 2.5% to 4% of the sample, which has about 320,000 distinct CDR3 sequences, approximately 12% seen once. The receptor comes from a man between 18 and 35 years old who received the YFV17D yellow fever vaccine. This chain connects TRBV30 to TRBJ2-5, with no clear D. This material consisted of CD4+ T cells sorted from PBMCs, taken 15 days after the yellow fever booster vaccination. The CDR3 spells CAWSVASSETQYF. The CDR3 DNA reads TGTGCCTGGAGTGTCGCTAGTTCAGAGACCCAGTACTTC.